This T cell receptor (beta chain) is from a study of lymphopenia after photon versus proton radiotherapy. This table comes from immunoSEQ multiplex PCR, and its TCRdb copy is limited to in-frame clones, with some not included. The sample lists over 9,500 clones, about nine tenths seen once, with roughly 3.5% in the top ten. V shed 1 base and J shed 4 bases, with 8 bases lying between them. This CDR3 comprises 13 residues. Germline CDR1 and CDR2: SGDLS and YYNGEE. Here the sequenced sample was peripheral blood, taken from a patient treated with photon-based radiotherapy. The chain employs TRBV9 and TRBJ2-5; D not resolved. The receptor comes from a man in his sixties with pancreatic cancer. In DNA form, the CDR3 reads TGTGCCAGCAGCGTATGGCAATCAGAGACCCAGTACTTC. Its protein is CASSVWQSETQYF.